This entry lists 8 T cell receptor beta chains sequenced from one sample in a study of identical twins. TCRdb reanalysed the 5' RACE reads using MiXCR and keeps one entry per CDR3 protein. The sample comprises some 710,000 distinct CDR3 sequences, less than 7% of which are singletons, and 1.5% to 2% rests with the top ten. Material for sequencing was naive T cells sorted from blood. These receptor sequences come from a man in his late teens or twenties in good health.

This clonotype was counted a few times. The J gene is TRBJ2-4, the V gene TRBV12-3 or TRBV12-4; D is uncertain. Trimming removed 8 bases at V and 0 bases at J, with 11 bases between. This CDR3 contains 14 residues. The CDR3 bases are TGTGCCAGCCGGTCGGTGATAGCCAAAAACATTCAGTACTTC. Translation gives CASRSVIAKNIQYF.

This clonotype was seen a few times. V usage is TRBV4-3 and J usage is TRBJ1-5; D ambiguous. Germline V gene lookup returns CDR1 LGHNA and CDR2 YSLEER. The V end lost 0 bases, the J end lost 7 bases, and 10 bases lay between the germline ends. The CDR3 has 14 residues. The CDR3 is CASSQEAVSQPQHF. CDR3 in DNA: TGCGCCAGCAGCCAAGAAGCGGTTTCCCAGCCCCAGCATTTT.

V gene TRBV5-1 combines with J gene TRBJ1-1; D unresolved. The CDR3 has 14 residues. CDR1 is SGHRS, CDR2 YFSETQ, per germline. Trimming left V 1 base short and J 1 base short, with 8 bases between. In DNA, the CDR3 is TGCGCCAGCAGCTTGTTATCGGGGAACACTGAAGCTTTCTTT. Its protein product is CASSLLSGNTEAFF.

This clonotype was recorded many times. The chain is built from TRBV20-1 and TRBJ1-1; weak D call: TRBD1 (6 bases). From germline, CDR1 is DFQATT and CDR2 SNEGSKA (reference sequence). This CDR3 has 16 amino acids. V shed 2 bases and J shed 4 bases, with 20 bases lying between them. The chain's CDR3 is CSARWASTGLSTEAFF. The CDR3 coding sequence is TGCAGTGCTAGATGGGCCTCTACAGGGTTGAGCACTGAAGCTTTCTTT.

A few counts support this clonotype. For the CDR3, the DNA is TGCGCCAGCAGCTTGGCTTTAACCCCCCAAGAGACCCAGTACTTC. Translation gives CASSLALTPQETQYF. J is TRBJ2-5 and V is TRBV5-1; D is unclear. There are 15 residues in the CDR3. The V end lost 0 bases, the J end lost 1 base, and 10 bases lay between the germline ends. In germline, CDR1 is SGHRS, CDR2 YFSETQ.

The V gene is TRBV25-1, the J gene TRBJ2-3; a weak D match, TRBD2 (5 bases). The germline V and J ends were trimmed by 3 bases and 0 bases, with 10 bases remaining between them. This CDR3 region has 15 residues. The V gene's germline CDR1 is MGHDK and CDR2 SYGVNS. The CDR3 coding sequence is TGTGCCAGCAGTGACCGTCTAGCTAGCACAGATACGCAGTATTTT. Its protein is CASSDRLASTDTQYF.

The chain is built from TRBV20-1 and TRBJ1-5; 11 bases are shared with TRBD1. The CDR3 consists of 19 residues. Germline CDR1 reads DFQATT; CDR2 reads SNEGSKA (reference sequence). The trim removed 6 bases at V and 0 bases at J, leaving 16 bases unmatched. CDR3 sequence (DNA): TGCAGTGCACATACCACCGGGACAGGGGGAAGGGATAGCAATCAGCCCCAGCATTTT. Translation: CSAHTTGTGGRDSNQPQHF.

In DNA form, the CDR3 reads TGTGCCAGCTCCCGCGGTAAGGCTGATGAGCAGTACGTC. As protein: CASSRGKADEQYV. The V and J genes are TRBV18 and TRBJ2-7; no definite D call. Germline CDR1 is KGHSH and CDR2 is LQKENI. The V end was cut by 6 bases, the J end by 7 bases, with 16 bases between. The CDR3 is made up of 13 amino acids.